The 13 T cell receptor beta chains reported below all come from one sample, sequenced in a study of blood T cell repertoires in COVID-19. The method was immunoSEQ multiplex PCR; TCRdb's version includes in-frame clones alone and lacks a portion of them. The repertoire holds 200,000 to 250,000 clones, with 83% as singletons. The material sequenced was peripheral blood. All receptors come from a woman in her forties or fifties with acute or convalescent COVID-19.

The chain recombines TRBV5-4 with TRBJ1-2; 7 positions match TRBD1. The CDR3 has 14 residues. Germline trimming cut 4 bases from V and 4 bases from J; bases unmatched to any gene: 7. CDR1 and CDR2 from the germline V gene are SGHNT and YYREEE (reference sequence). The CDR3 region has the DNA TGTGCCAGCAGCCCTCAGGACAGGATCTATGGCTACACCTTC. The encoded protein is CASSPQDRIYGYTF.

This clone was observed once. This sequence joins TRBV6-5 and TRBJ1-2; 11 bases match TRBD1. The V gene end was trimmed by 5 bases and the J gene end by 10 bases; junction bases not matched to a gene: 6. In germline, CDR1 is MNHEY, CDR2 SVGAGI. This CDR3 spans 13 amino acids. In DNA form, the CDR3 reads TGTGCCAGCAGTCGGGGACAGGGGGTTCTCTACACCTTC. Amino acids: CASSRGQGVLYTF.

The rearrangement links TRBV27 to TRBJ1-5, with 10 bases that match TRBD1. Germline loops: CDR1 MNHEY, CDR2 SMNVEV (reference sequence). V trimming: 3 bases; J trimming: 3 bases; junction bases outside the gene matches: 5. The CDR3 spans 16 residues. CDR3 residues: CASSFSGTGANQPQHF. CDR3 DNA sequence: TGTGCCAGCAGTTTTTCCGGGACAGGGGCCAATCAGCCCCAGCATTTT.

In its sample, this clone was seen once. The chain carries TRBV4-1 and TRBJ1-1, with a tentative D call TRBD1 (6 bases). The CDR3 covers 17 residues. CDR1 and CDR2 from the germline V gene are MGHRA and YSYEKL. V lost 0 bases, J lost 2 bases, and 16 bases lay in between. CDR3 residues: CASSQEARRTANTEAFF. The CDR3 nucleotides are TGCGCCAGCAGCCAAGAAGCGCGCCGGACAGCCAACACTGAAGCTTTCTTT.

The rearrangement links TRBV5-5 to TRBJ2-7, with D possibly being TRBD1 (6 bases). Trimming pared 4 bases from V and 0 bases from J, leaving 17 bases between. This CDR3 is 16 amino acids long. The V gene's germline CDR1 is SGHKS and CDR2 YYEKEE (reference sequence). This CDR3 is CASSHSGRDTSYEQYF. The CDR3 DNA sequence: TGTGCCAGCAGCCATTCCGGCCGGGACACCTCCTACGAGCAGTACTTC.

The chain carries TRBV6-1 and TRBJ2-7, with D possibly TRBD2 on 6 matching bases. This CDR3 is built from 14 residues. The germline gives CDR1 MNHNS, CDR2 SASEGT. V lost 3 bases, J lost 7 bases, and 16 bases lay in between. The CDR3 sequence is CASSDTAGLREQYF. For the CDR3, the DNA is TGTGCCAGCAGTGATACGGCCGGACTAAGGGAGCAGTACTTC.

The chain couples TRBV11-1 to TRBJ2-3, with 7 bases lining up with TRBD1. V lost 4 bases and J lost 0; bases outside the gene matches: 4. The CDR3 has 15 residues. Germline V gives CDR1 SGHAT, CDR2 FQDESV (reference sequence). For the CDR3, the DNA is TGTGCCAGCAGCTCGAGGGACAGAAGCACAGATACGCAGTATTTT. Its protein product is CASSSRDRSTDTQYF.

The rearrangement links TRBV3-1 (or the pseudogene TRBV3-2) to TRBJ2-1, with 12 bases fitting TRBD2. The CDR3 has 18 residues. Germline trimming cut 3 bases from V and 4 bases from J; bases unmatched to any gene: 10. Germline V gives CDR1 LGHDT, CDR2 YNNKEL (reference sequence). The DNA of the CDR3 is TGTGCCAGCAGCCATAGGTTCCTAGCGGGGGGGCCTTACAATGAGCAGTTCTTC. Its protein product is CASSHRFLAGGPYNEQFF.

V is TRBV3-1 (or the pseudogene TRBV3-2) and J is TRBJ2-1; 8 bases fit TRBD2. Looked up from germline, CDR1 is LGHDT and CDR2 is YNNKEL (reference sequence). Trimming cost V 1 base and J 9 bases; bases outside gene matches: 14. This CDR3 contains 17 residues. CDR3 residues: CASSQGRTSGPRGEQFF. The CDR3 nucleotides are TGTGCCAGCAGCCAAGGTCGCACTAGCGGCCCGAGGGGTGAGCAGTTCTTC.

The CDR3 loop is CASSRISYEQYF. The CDR3 DNA reads TGTGCCAGCTCGAGGATCAGCTACGAGCAGTACTTC. The gene calls are TRBV18 and TRBJ2-7, with D uncertain. Trimming shortened V by 6 bases and J by 3 bases, and 9 bases separated the two germline ends. The CDR3 length is 12 residues. Per germline, CDR1 KGHSH and CDR2 LQKENI.

The V gene is TRBV25-1, the J gene TRBJ2-3, with TRBD1 matching over 8 bases. Per germline, CDR1 MGHDK and CDR2 SYGVNS. This CDR3 region has 16 residues. Trimming at V came to 0 bases and at J to 2 bases, leaving 4 bases not matched to a gene. This CDR3 is CASSEYRTGNTDTQYF. The DNA of the CDR3 is TGTGCCAGCAGTGAATACAGGACAGGGAACACAGATACGCAGTATTTT.

V and J are TRBV4-2 and TRBJ2-1, with a possible D match to TRBD1 (5 bases). The V end was cut by 0 bases, the J end by 1 base, with 10 bases between. The CDR3 is 16 residues long. From germline, CDR1 is LGHNA and CDR2 YNFKEQ. CDR3 region: CASSQEGAFSYNEQFF. The CDR3 DNA reads as TGTGCCAGCAGCCAAGAAGGGGCCTTTTCCTACAATGAGCAGTTCTTC.

This clone was observed a few times. V gene TRBV5-6 combines with J gene TRBJ1-1, with D possibly TRBD1 on 6 matching bases. The CDR3 is 13 amino acids. The germline gives CDR1 SGHDT, CDR2 YYEEEE. Trimming pared 0 bases from V and 6 bases from J, leaving 9 bases between. CDR3 nucleotide sequence: TGTGCCAGCAGCTTGGCCGAGGGGGCTGAAGCTTTCTTT. It is translated as CASSLAEGAEAFF. Full variable domain (rest looked up from reference TRBV5-6 and TRBJ1-1): DAGVTQSPTHLIKTRGQQVTLRCSPKSGHDTVSWYQQALGQGPQFIFQYYEEEERQRGNFPDRFSGHQFPNYSSELNVNALLLGDSALYLCASSLAEGAEAFFGQGTRLTVV.